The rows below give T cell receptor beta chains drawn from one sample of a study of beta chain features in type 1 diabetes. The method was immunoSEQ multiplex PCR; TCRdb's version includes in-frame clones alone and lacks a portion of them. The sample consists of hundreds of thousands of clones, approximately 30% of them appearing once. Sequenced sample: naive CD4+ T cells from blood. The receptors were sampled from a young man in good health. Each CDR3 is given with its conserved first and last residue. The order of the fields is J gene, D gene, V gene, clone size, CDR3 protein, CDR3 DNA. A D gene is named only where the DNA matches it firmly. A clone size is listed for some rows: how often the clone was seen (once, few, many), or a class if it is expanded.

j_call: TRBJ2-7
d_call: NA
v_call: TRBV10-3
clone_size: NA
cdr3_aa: CAISRGPTAYEQYF
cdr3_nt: TGTGCCATCAGCCGGGGACCGACCGCCTACGAGCAGTACTTC

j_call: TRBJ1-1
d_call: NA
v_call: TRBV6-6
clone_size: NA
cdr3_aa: CASSSRMENTEAFF
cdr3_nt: TGTGCCAGCAGTTCTAGGATGGAAAACACTGAAGCTTTCTTT

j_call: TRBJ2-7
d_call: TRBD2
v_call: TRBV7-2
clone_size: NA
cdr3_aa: CASSLVGAGPYEQYF
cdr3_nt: TGTGCCAGCAGCTTAGTAGGAGCGGGACCCTACGAGCAGTACTTC

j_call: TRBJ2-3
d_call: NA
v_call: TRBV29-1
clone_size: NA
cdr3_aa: CSVEGSQDTQYF
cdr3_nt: TGCAGCGTTGAAGGGTCTCAGGATACGCAGTATTTT

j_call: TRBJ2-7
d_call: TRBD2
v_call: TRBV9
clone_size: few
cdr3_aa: CASSVSGRAGEQYF
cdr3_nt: TGTGCCAGCAGCGTTAGCGGGAGGGCCGGTGAGCAGTACTTC

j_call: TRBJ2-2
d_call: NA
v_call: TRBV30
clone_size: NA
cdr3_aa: CAWRHRSRAGTGELFF
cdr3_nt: TGTGCCTGGAGACATAGGTCAAGGGCTGGCACCGGGGAGCTGTTTTTT

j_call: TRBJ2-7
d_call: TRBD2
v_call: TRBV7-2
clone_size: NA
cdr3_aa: CASSLGLAGDYEQYF
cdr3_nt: TGTGCCAGCAGCTTAGGGCTAGCGGGTGACTACGAGCAGTACTTC

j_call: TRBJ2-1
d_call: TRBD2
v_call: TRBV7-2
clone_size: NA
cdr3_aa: CASSASGRTYNEQFF
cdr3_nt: TGTGCCAGCAGCGCAAGCGGGAGAACCTACAATGAGCAGTTCTTC

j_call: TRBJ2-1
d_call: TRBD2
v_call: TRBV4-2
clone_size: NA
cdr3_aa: CASSQVTLAGGPFYNEQFF
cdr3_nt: TGTGCCAGCAGCCAAGTAACACTAGCGGGAGGGCCTTTCTACAATGAGCAGTTCTTC

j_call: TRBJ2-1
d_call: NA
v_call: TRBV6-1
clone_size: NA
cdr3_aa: CASSEARRSSYNEQFF
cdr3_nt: TGTGCCAGCAGTGAAGCGAGGAGGAGCTCCTACAATGAGCAGTTCTTC

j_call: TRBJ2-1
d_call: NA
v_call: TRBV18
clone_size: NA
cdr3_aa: CASSPERTSYNEQFF
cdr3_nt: TGTGCCAGCTCACCGGAGCGAACCTCCTACAATGAGCAGTTCTTC

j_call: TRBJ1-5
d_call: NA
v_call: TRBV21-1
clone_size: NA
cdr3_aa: CASSNSRVYQPQHF
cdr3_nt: TGTGCCAGCAGCAACTCCCGCGTCTATCAGCCCCAGCATTTT

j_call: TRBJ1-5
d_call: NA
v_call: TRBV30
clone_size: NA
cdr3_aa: CAWSLGGGQPQHF
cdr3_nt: TGTGCCTGGAGTCTGGGGGGAGGTCAGCCCCAGCATTTT

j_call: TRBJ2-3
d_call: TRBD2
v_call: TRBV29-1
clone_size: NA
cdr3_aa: CSVRGGPDTQYF
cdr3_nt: TGCAGCGTCCGGGGGGGCCCAGATACGCAGTATTTT

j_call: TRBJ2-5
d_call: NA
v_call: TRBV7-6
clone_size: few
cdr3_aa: CASSSPGRRAPETQYF
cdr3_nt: TGTGCCAGCAGCTCCCCGGGCCGGAGGGCGCCGGAGACCCAGTACTTC

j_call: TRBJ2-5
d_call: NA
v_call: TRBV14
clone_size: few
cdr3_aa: CASSLRETQYF
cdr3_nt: TGTGCCAGCAGCCTACGGGAGACCCAGTACTTC

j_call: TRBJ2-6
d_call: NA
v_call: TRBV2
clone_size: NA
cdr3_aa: CASSADSSGANVLTF
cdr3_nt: TGTGCCAGCAGTGCGGACAGCTCTGGGGCCAACGTCCTGACTTTC

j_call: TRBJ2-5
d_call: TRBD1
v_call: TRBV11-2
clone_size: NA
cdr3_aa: CASSLGTGAYQETQYF
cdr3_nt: TGTGCCAGCAGCTTAGGGACAGGGGCGTACCAAGAGACCCAGTACTTC

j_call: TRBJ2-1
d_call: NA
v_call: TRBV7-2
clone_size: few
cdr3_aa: CASSTDLSSYNEQFF
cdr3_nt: TGTGCCAGCAGCACCGACTTGAGCTCCTACAATGAGCAGTTCTTC

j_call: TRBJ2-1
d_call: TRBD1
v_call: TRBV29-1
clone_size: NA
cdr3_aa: CSAERAQGASYNEQFF
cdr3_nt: TGCAGCGCCGAGAGAGCCCAGGGGGCGTCCTACAATGAGCAGTTCTTC

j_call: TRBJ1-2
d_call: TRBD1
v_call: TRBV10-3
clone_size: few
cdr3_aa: CAISENRGALGYTF
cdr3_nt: TGTGCCATCAGTGAGAACAGGGGAGCTTTGGGCTACACCTTC

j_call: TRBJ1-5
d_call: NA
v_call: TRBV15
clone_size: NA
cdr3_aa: CATSSPGQPYQPQHF
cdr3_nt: TGTGCCACCAGCAGCCCGGGGCAGCCTTATCAGCCCCAGCATTTT

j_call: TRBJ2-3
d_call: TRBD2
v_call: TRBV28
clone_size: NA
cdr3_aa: CASSSPSGSDTDTQYF
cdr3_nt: TGTGCCAGCAGTTCCCCTAGCGGGAGTGACACAGATACGCAGTATTTT

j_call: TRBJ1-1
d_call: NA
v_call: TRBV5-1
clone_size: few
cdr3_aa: CASSLAEYTEAFF
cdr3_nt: TGCGCCAGCAGCTTGGCCGAGTACACTGAAGCTTTCTTT

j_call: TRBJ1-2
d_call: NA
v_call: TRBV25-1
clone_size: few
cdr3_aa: CASSEPNYGYTF
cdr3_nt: TGTGCCAGCAGTGAACCAAACTATGGCTACACCTTC

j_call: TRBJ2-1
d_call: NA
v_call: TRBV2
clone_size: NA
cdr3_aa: CASRAYYNEQFF
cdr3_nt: TGTGCCAGCCGGGCCTACTACAATGAGCAGTTCTTC

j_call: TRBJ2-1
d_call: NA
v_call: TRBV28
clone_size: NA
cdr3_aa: CASSQDTEQFF
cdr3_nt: TGTGCCAGCAGTCAAGATACAGAGCAGTTCTTC

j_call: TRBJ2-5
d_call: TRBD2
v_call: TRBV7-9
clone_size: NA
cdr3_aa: CASSVGLAGSQETQYF
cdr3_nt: TGTGCCAGCAGCGTGGGACTAGCGGGAAGCCAAGAGACCCAGTACTTC

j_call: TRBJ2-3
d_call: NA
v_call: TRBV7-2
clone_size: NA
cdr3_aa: CASSPGGYTDTQYF
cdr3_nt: TGTGCCAGCAGCCCCGGCGGATACACAGATACGCAGTATTTT

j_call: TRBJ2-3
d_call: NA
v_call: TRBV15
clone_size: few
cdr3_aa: CATSRAPGYNTDTQYF
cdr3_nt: TGTGCCACCAGCCGAGCTCCCGGCTATAACACAGATACGCAGTATTTT

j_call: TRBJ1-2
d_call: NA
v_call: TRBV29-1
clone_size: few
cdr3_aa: CSVEAQNYGYTF
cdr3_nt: TGCAGCGTTGAGGCACAAAACTATGGCTACACCTTC

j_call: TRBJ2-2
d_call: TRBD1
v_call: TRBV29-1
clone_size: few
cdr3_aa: CSAGTGNTGELFF
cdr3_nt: TGCAGCGCCGGGACAGGGAACACCGGGGAGCTGTTTTTT

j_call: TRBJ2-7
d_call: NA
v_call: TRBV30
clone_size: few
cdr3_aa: CAWSVGNSYEQYF
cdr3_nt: TGTGCCTGGAGTGTGGGAAACTCCTACGAGCAGTACTTC

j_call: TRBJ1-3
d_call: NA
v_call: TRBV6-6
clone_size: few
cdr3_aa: CASSSYSGNTIYF
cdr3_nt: TGTGCCAGCAGTTCCTACTCTGGAAACACCATATATTTT

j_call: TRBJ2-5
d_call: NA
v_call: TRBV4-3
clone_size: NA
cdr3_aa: CASSQGRQETQYF
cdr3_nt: TGCGCCAGCAGCCAAGGGCGGCAAGAGACCCAGTACTTC

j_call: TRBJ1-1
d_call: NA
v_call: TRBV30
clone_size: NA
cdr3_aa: CAWSRFRATEAFF
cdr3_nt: TGTGCCTGGAGTAGGTTTCGGGCCACTGAAGCTTTCTTT

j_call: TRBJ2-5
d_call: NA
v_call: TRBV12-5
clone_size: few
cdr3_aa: CASGSTGETQYF
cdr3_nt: TGTGCTAGTGGGTCCACTGGAGAGACCCAGTACTTC

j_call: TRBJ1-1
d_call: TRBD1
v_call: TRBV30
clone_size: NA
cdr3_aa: CAWGTGILRNTEAFF
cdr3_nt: TGTGCCTGGGGGACAGGGATACTTAGGAACACTGAAGCTTTCTTT

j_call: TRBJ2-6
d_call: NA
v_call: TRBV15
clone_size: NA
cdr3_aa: CATSRGYQGSGANVLTF
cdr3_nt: TGTGCCACCAGCAGAGGTTATCAGGGGTCCGGGGCCAACGTCCTGACTTTC